This TCR beta chain was sequenced in a study of blood T cell repertoires in COVID-19. The overall study: There were acute and convalescent COVID-19 samples, and they came from the United States, Italy and Spain.

From germline, CDR1 is SNHLY and CDR2 FYNNEI. Trimming pared 7 bases from V and 5 bases from J, leaving 11 bases between. The CDR3 extends over 12 amino acids. Residents of about two dozen US areas, aged roughly 18 to 89 years, made up the participants. The study counted Cohort 3 donors as recovered given two negative PCRs, clearance, or symptom resolution. Assay: immunoSEQ multiplex PCR; the TCRdb copy retains only in-frame clones and omits some. The data contain fewer than 350,000 clones, approximately 88% of them seen just once; the ten biggest clones take up 0.75% to 1%. The TCR comes from a woman aged 25 to 39 who had recovered from COVID-19. The V and J genes are TRBV2 and TRBJ2-5; D is perhaps TRBD1 (5 bases). The sample consisted of PBMCs or T cells enriched from blood (not recorded which). The chain's CDR3 is CASIRGRETQYF. The CDR3 coding sequence is TGTGCCAGCATTAGGGGCAGGGAGACCCAGTACTTC.